This TCR beta chain came from a study of OX40 agonist ivuxolimab in advanced cancers. Produced via immunoSEQ multiplex PCR; TCRdb's table is partial and in-frame only. The sample yields 65,000 to 80,000 clones, about nine tenths seen once. Germline V gives CDR1 MNHNS, CDR2 SASEGT. The J segment lost 4 bases and the V segment lost 2 bases, leaving 4 bases of the junction unmatched. There are 15 residues in the CDR3. The source is an adult with an advanced solid tumor such as melanoma, head and neck, liver or kidney cancer. The source was CD4+ or CD8+ T cells sorted from blood, collected in a trial of the OX40 agonist ivuxolimab. The chain links TRBV6-1 to TRBJ2-3; TRBD1 matches 9 bases. Written as DNA, the CDR3 is TGTGCCAGCAGTGAAACAGGGGGCAGGGCAGATACGCAGTATTTT. Protein: CASSETGGRADTQYF.